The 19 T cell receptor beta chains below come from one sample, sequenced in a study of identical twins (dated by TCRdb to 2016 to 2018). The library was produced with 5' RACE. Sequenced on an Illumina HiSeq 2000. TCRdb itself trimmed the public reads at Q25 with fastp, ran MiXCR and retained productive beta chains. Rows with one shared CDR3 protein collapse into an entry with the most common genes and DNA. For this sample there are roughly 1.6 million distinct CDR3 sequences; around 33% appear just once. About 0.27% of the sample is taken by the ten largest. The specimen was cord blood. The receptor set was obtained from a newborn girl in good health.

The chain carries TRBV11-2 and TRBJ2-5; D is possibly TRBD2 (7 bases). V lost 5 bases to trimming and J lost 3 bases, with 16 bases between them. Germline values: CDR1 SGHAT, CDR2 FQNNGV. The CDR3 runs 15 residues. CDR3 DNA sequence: TGTGCCAGCAGCCCGCTGGGGGGGCCTAAAGAGACCCAGTACTTC. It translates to CASSPLGGPKETQYF.

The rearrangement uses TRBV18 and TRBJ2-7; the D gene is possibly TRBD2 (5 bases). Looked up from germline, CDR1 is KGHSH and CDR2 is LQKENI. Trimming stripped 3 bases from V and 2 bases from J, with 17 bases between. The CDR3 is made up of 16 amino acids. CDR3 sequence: CASSPRGQISPYEQYF. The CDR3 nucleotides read TGTGCCAGCTCACCTCGGGGTCAGATAAGTCCCTACGAGCAGTACTTC.

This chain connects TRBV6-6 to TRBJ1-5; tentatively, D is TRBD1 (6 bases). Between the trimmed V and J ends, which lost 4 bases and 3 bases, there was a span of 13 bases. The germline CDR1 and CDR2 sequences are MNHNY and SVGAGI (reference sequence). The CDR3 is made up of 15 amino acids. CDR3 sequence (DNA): TGTGCCAGCAGTTCTTCACAGGGACACAATCAGCCCCAGCATTTT. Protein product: CASSSSQGHNQPQHF.

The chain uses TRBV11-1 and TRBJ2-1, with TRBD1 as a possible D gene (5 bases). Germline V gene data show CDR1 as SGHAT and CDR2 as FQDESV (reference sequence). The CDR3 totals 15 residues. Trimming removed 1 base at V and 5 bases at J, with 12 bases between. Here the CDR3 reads CASSLEGRDHNEQFF. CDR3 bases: TGTGCCAGCAGCTTAGAGGGGCGCGATCACAATGAGCAGTTCTTC.

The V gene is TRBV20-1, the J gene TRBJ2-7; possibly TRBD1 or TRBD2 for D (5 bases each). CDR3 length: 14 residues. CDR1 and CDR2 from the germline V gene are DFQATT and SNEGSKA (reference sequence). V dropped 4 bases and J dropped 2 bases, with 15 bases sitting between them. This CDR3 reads CSATRDAHPYEQYF. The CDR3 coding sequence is TGCAGTGCTACCCGGGACGCTCACCCCTACGAGCAGTACTTC.

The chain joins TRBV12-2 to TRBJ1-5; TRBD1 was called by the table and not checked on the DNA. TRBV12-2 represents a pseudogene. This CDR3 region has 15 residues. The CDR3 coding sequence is TGTGCAGACGTGGGCAGGGTCTCCCCTTATCAGCCCCAGCATTTT. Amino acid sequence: CADVGRVSPYQPQHF.

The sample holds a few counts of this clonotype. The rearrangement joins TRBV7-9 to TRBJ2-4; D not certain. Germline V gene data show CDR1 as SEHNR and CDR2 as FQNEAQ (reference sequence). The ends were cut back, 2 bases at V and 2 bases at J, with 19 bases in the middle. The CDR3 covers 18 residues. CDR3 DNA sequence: TGTGCCAGCAGCTTACCACAGACCTCCCAACCAACCAAAAACATTCAGTACTTC. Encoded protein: CASSLPQTSQPTKNIQYF.

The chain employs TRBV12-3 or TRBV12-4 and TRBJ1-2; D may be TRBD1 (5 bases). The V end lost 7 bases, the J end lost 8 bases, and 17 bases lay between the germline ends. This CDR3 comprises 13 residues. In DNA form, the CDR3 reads TGTGCCAGCACCCCCCAGACAGTGAAAGGCTACACCTTC. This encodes CASTPQTVKGYTF.

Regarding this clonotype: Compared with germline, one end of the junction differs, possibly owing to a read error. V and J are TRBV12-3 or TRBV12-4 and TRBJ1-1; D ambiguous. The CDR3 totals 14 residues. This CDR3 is CASSPRDMNPEAFF. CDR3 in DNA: TGTGCCAGCAGTCCGAGGGATATGAACCCTGAAGCTTTCTTT.

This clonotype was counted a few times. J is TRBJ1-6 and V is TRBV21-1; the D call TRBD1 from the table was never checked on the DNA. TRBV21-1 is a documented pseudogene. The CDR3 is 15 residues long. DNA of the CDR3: TGTGCCAGCAGCAAAAAACAGGGGTTCAATTCACCCCTCCACTTT. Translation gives CASSKKQGFNSPLHF.

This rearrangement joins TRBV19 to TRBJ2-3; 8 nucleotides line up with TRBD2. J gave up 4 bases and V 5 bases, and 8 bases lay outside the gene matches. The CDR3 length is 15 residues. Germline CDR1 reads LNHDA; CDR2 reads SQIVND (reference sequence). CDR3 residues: CASSQTSVGADTQYF. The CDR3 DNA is TGTGCCAGTAGTCAGACTAGCGTGGGGGCAGATACGCAGTATTTT.

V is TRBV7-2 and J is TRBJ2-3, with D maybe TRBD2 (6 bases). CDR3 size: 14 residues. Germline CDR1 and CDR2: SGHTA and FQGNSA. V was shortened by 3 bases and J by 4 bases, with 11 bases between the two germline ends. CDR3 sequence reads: CASSFWGVADTQYF. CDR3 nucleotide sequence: TGTGCCAGCAGCTTTTGGGGGGTCGCAGATACGCAGTATTTT.

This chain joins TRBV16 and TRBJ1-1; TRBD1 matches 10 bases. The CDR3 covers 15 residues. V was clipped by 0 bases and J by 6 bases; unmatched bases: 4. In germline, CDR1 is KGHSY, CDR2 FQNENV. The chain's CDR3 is CASSQSWTGGAEAFF. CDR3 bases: TGTGCCAGCAGCCAATCCTGGACAGGGGGGGCTGAAGCTTTCTTT.

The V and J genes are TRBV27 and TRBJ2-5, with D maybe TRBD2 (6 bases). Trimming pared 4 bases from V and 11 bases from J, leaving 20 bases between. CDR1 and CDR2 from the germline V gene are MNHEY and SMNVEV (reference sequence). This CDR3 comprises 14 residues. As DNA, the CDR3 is TGTGCCAGCAGTTCCCAGACGAACCGGAGGGGACAGTACTTC. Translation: CASSSQTNRRGQYF.

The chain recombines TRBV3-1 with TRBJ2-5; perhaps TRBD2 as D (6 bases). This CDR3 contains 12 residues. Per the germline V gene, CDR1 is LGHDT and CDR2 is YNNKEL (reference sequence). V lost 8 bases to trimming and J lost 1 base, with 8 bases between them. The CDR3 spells CASLRGQETQYF. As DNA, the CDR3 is TGTGCCAGCTTGCGGGGCCAAGAGACCCAGTACTTC.

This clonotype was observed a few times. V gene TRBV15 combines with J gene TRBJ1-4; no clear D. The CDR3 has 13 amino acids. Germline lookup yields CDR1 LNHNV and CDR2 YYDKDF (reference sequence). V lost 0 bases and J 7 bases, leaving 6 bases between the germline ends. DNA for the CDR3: TGTGCCACCAGCAGAGACAGTATTGAAAAACTGTTTTTT. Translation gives CATSRDSIEKLFF. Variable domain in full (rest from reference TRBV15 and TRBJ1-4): DAMVIQNPRYQVTQFGKPVTLSCSQTLNHNVMYWYQQKSSQAPKLLFHYYDKDFNNEADTPDNFQSRRPNTSFCFLDIRSPGLGDTAMYLCATSRDSIEKLFFGSGTQLSVL.

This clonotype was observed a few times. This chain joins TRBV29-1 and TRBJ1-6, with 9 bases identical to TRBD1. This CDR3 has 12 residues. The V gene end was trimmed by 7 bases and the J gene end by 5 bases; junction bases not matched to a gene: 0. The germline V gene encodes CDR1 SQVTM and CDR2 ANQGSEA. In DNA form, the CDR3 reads TGCAGCGGACAGGGGGATAATTCACCCCTCCACTTT. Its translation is CSGQGDNSPLHF. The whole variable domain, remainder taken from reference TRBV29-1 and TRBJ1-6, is SAVISQKPSRDICQRGTSLTIQCQVDSQVTMMFWYRQQPGQSLTLIATANQGSEATYESGFVIDKFPISRPNLTFSTLTVSNMSPEDSSIYLCSGQGDNSPLHFGNGTRLTVT.

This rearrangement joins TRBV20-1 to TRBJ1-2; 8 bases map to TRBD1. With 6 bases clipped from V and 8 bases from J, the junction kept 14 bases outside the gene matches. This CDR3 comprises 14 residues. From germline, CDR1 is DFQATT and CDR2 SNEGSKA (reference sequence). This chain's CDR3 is CSAARDRQLFGYTF. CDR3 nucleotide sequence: TGCAGTGCGGCCCGGGACAGGCAGTTGTTCGGCTACACCTTC.

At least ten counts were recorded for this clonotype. For the CDR3, the DNA is TGTGCCAGCAGCCAAGGGACAAATGGCTACACCTTC. Its protein is CASSQGTNGYTF. The rearrangement links TRBV3-1 to TRBJ1-2, with a weak D call TRBD1 (5 bases). V was clipped by 1 base and J by 6 bases, with 6 bases between them. The CDR3 consists of 12 residues. Per the germline V gene, CDR1 is LGHDT and CDR2 is YNNKEL (reference sequence).